The clone carrying this TCR beta chain turned up a few times. Its antigen remains unidentified. The V and J ends lost 2 bases and 7 bases respectively, with 16 bases between them. The CDR3 loop spans 14 amino acids. CDR1 and CDR2 (germline): SGHRS, YFSETQ. This entry belongs to a study of T-cell reconstitution after alpha-beta-depleted transplantation in children. Findings of the study overall: The authors attributed T-cell counts and diversity one year after transplant mostly to newly produced T cells. Surviving recipient T cells and thymic progenitors accounted for the high day-60 TCRbeta diversity observed in some patients. About two months after transplant, alpha-beta T cells reportedly came from several hundred expanded graft clones.

For TCRbeta, the library was prepared with unique molecular identifiers. In TCRdb, the PCR reads were re-called with MiXCR into one record per CDR3 protein. The repertoire includes about 420,000 distinct CDR3 sequences, about 17% of them detected once, and roughly 27% sits in the top ten. This material consisted of PBMCs, mostly from graft donor cells, taken 360 days after TCRalphabeta/CD19-depleted stem cell transplant. The clonotype was recovered from a boy under three years old who had a stem cell transplant for Wiskott-Aldrich syndrome, so the T cells may come from the graft donor. The chain joins TRBV5-1 to TRBJ2-7, with D possibly being TRBD2 (6 bases). The CDR3 DNA sequence: TGCGCCAGCAGCTTCGGAGGGACCTACGTGGAGCAGTACTTC. Translation gives CASSFGGTYVEQYF.